The T cell receptor beta chain under discussion was sequenced for a study of regulatory T cells in long-lasting Graves disease. Time point specified: newly diagnosed GD, antithyroid drugs for less than 3 months. Preparation of the TCR library used RNA extracted from PBMCs. Through Arm-PCR of CDR3 regions and iRepertoire HTBI primers, TCR beta libraries were built. TCRdb independently ran MiXCR on the multiplex PCR reads; one entry per CDR3 protein. The sample lists roughly 500,000 distinct CDR3 sequences, 14% occurring once. This clonotype was seen at least ten times. Trimming at V came to 4 bases and at J to 7 bases, leaving 3 bases not matched to a gene. Germline V CDR1 and CDR2: LNHDA, SQIVND (reference sequence). This CDR3 is 13 amino acids long. This sample was shared with a second study, whose subject was T cells in Graves' hyperthyroidism and ophthalmopathy.

This receptor was obtained from a woman in her forties or fifties with Graves disease. The chain carries TRBV19 and TRBJ2-2, with TRBD1 matching 7 bases. Sample: peripheral blood mononuclear cells (PBMCs), taken at new diagnosis, from a patient treated with antithyroid drugs. The CDR3 region is CASSRTGGGELFF. The CDR3 DNA is TGTGCCAGTAGTAGGACAGGCGGCGGGGAGCTGTTTTTT.